The 23 T cell receptor beta chains below all came from one sample that was sequenced in a study of long-term antiretroviral therapy in people with HIV. The assay, immunoSEQ v3.0, was run at survey level. Using immunoSEQ multiplex PCR, the repertoire was profiled, and TCRdb retains in-frame clones only, with some absent. The table has about 33,000 clones, over 60% seen once. The sequencing used unsorted PBMCs, collected 2 years after starting antiretroviral therapy. The receptors were gathered from a woman aged 45-60 years with HIV.

This sequence joins TRBV5-5 and TRBJ1-5; D ambiguous. Per germline, CDR1 SGHKS and CDR2 YYEKEE (reference sequence). This CDR3 contains 18 residues. The V end lost 2 bases, the J end lost 0 bases, and 18 bases lay between the germline ends. The CDR3 region is CASSFSSDSPYSNQPQHF. In DNA, the CDR3 is TGTGCCAGCAGCTTCTCGTCCGATTCTCCTTATAGCAATCAGCCCCAGCATTTT.

CDR3 loop: CASAEFEQYF. The CDR3 DNA sequence: TGTGCCAGCGCCGAGTTCGAGCAGTACTTC. The gene calls are TRBV6-6 and TRBJ2-7; unclear D gene. The V end was cut by 8 bases, the J end by 6 bases, with 8 bases between. CDR3 length: 10 residues. The germline V gene encodes CDR1 MNHNY and CDR2 SVGAGI (reference sequence).

The sample holds a few counts of this clone. The chain couples TRBV19 to TRBJ2-2; weak D call: TRBD1 (5 bases). CDR3 size: 12 residues. The germline V gene encodes CDR1 LNHDA and CDR2 SQIVND (reference sequence). Trimming took off 8 bases at V and 6 bases at J, with 10 bases between the two ends. The CDR3 spells CASRSGSGELFF. The CDR3 region has the DNA TGTGCCAGTCGCTCAGGGTCCGGGGAGCTGTTTTTT.

The chain carries TRBV5-1 and TRBJ2-1; 8 bases align to TRBD1. Germline V gives CDR1 SGHRS, CDR2 YFSETQ. The CDR3 length is 14 residues. The J segment lost 7 bases and the V segment lost 6 bases, leaving 9 bases of the junction unmatched. The DNA of the CDR3 is TGCGCCAGCAATGTCCAGGGGGCGGAGAATGAGCAGTTCTTC. This sequence encodes CASNVQGAENEQFF.

V and J are TRBV6-6 and TRBJ1-5; 8 bases fit TRBD1. Germline assignment: CDR1 MNHNY and CDR2 SVGAGI (reference sequence). Losses at the gene ends were 7 bases for V and 11 bases for J; bases not matched to a gene: 19. CDR3 size: 16 residues. CDR3: CASNPNHGQGFMTQHF. CDR3 bases: TGTGCCAGCAATCCAAATCATGGACAGGGTTTTATGACCCAGCATTTT.

The chain combines TRBV30 with TRBJ1-3; 7 bases line up with TRBD1. Germline CDR1 GTSNPN, CDR2 SVGIG (reference sequence). V dropped 8 bases and J dropped 9; count of bases not matched to a gene: 13. CDR3 length: 13 residues. CDR3 region: CAGRDSLRVTIYF. As DNA, the CDR3 is TGTGCCGGCAGGGACAGCCTCCGAGTCACCATATATTTT.

This chain links TRBV5-1 with TRBJ1-2; the D gene is possibly TRBD1 (5 bases). The CDR3 is 13 amino acids. V was clipped by 5 bases and J by 8 bases, with 16 bases between them. Germline-derived CDR1 and CDR2 are SGHRS and YFSETQ. The CDR3 bases are TGCGCCAGCAGTATCCAGGGATCATACGGCTACACCTTC. It translates to CASSIQGSYGYTF.

The chain joins TRBV5-1 to TRBJ2-1; 10 nucleotides align to TRBD2. V was pared by 4 bases and J by 8 bases, with 0 bases of the junction left unmatched. Germline-derived CDR1 and CDR2 are SGHRS and YFSETQ. The CDR3 runs 12 residues. The CDR3 loop reads CASSLAGDEQFF. CDR3 DNA: TGCGCCAGCAGCCTAGCGGGGGATGAGCAGTTCTTC. The full variable domain, completed using reference TRBV5-1 and TRBJ2-1, is KAGVTQTPRYLIKTRGQQVTLSCSPISGHRSVSWYQQTPGQGLQFLFEYFSETQRNKGNFPGRFSGRQFSNSRSEMNVSTLELGDSALYLCASSLAGDEQFFGPGTRLTVL.

This rearrangement joins TRBV11-2 to TRBJ2-5; the D gene is possibly TRBD2 (6 bases). From germline, CDR1 is SGHAT and CDR2 FQNNGV. The length of the CDR3 is 12 residues. Trimming removed 9 bases from V and 4 bases from J, with 12 bases in between. CDR3 nucleotide sequence: TGTGCCAGTCGTATGGGGGGAGAGACCCAGTACTTC. Amino acids: CASRMGGETQYF.

The chain is built from TRBV2 and TRBJ2-5; no reliable D call. The CDR3 extends over 13 amino acids. Germline V lookup: CDR1 SNHLY, CDR2 FYNNEI. Trimming left V 7 bases short and J 0 bases short, with 9 bases between. CDR3 amino acids: CASKATHQETQYF. The CDR3 nucleotides read TGTGCCAGCAAGGCGACTCACCAAGAGACCCAGTACTTC.

The chain carries TRBV2 and TRBJ2-1; 11 bases align to TRBD2. The CDR3 has 18 residues. V lost 6 bases to trimming and J lost 0 bases; unmatched junction nucleotides: 10. Germline V gene sequence: CDR1 SNHLY, CDR2 FYNNEI. The CDR3 spells CASRGLAGGFSSYNEQFF. For the CDR3, the DNA is TGTGCCAGCAGGGGATTAGCGGGGGGGTTTAGCTCCTACAATGAGCAGTTCTTC. The variable domain in full, with the rest retrieved from reference TRBV2 and TRBJ2-1, is EPEVTQTPSHQVTQMGQEVILRCVPISNHLYFYWYRQILGQKVEFLVSFYNNEISEKSEIFDDQFSVERPDGSNFTLKIRSTKLEDSAMYFCASRGLAGGFSSYNEQFFGPGTRLTVL.

The chain joins TRBV7-8 to TRBJ1-3; D not certain. The germline V and J ends were trimmed by 0 bases and 0 bases, with 9 bases remaining between them. There are 16 residues in the CDR3. Germline V gene data show CDR1 as SGHVS and CDR2 as FQNEAQ. CDR3 sequence reads: CASSLAVMFSGNTIYF. Written as DNA, the CDR3 is TGTGCCAGCAGCTTAGCAGTGATGTTCTCTGGAAACACCATATATTTT.

The rearrangement joins TRBV6-1 to TRBJ2-7; unclear D gene. The CDR3 sequence is 11 residues long. CDR1 MNHNS and CDR2 SASEGT come from the germline V gene. The V and J ends lost 7 bases and 2 bases respectively, with 6 bases between them. CDR3 in DNA: TGTGCCAGCAAAAGAACCTACGAGCAGTACGTC. This gives the protein CASKRTYEQYV.

This rearrangement joins TRBV7-6 to TRBJ2-3; D possibly corresponds to TRBD2 (7 bases). Germline CDR1 and CDR2: SGHVS and FNYEAQ. Trimming shortened V by 1 base and J by 9 bases, and 17 bases separated the two germline ends. There are 15 residues in the CDR3. CDR3 sequence reads: CASSLGAGAVDTQYF. CDR3 coding DNA: TGTGCCAGCAGCTTAGGTGCGGGGGCGGTAGACACGCAGTATTTT.

This chain's CDR3 is CASSVDSSYEQYV. CDR3 in DNA: TGTGCCAGCAGCGTAGACTCCTCCTACGAGCAGTACGTC. The chain has TRBV2 and TRBJ2-7, with D unclear. Germline CDR1 and CDR2: SNHLY and FYNNEI. CDR3 length: 13 amino acids. The ends were cut back, 6 bases at V and 0 bases at J, with 9 bases in the middle.

This chain connects TRBV9 to TRBJ1-6, with a weak D call TRBD1 (5 bases). The germline V gene encodes CDR1 SGDLS and CDR2 YYNGEE. This CDR3 is 15 amino acids long. Trimming stripped 3 bases from V and 7 bases from J, with 14 bases between. DNA of the CDR3: TGTGCCAGCAGCGCCGCGGGACTTCTAAATTCACCCCTCCACTTT. Amino acid sequence: CASSAAGLLNSPLHF.

This chain connects TRBV4-1 to TRBJ1-4; no definite D call. Per the germline V gene, CDR1 is MGHRA and CDR2 is YSYEKL. The CDR3 covers 15 residues. Trimming pared 2 bases from V and 0 bases from J, leaving 7 bases between. The CDR3 region is CASSQSTTTNEKLFF. The CDR3 DNA sequence: TGCGCCAGCAGCCAATCAACCACAACTAATGAAAAACTGTTTTTT.

The rearrangement uses TRBV7-8 and TRBJ2-2; tentatively, D is TRBD1 (5 bases). The V end lost 5 bases, the J end lost 7 bases, and 14 bases lay between the germline ends. The CDR3 covers 14 residues. Germline V lookup: CDR1 SGHVS, CDR2 FQNEAQ. The CDR3 loop is CASSRTGLGGELFF. CDR3 coding DNA: TGTGCCAGCAGCCGTACAGGCTTGGGCGGGGAGCTGTTTTTT.

A few counts support this clone. The chain links TRBV18 to TRBJ2-3, with D hard to call. Germline values: CDR1 KGHSH, CDR2 LQKENI. The CDR3 is 15 amino acids. The V and J ends lost 8 bases and 0 bases respectively, with 15 bases between them. Here the CDR3 DNA reads TGTGCCAGCCCTGTGGACGGGTCTAGCACAGATACGCAGTATTTT. Amino acid sequence: CASPVDGSSTDTQYF.

V and J are TRBV11-2 and TRBJ2-7, with D possibly called TRBD1 or TRBD2 (5 bases each). Germline V CDR1 and CDR2: SGHAT, FQNNGV. There are 18 residues in the CDR3. Deletions cut 3 bases from V and 3 bases from J, with 24 bases between. The CDR3 region has the DNA TGTGCCAGCAGCTTGCGGAGGCAGGGCCGAAAATTAAGCTACGAGCAGTACTTC. Its translation: CASSLRRQGRKLSYEQYF.

This chain uses TRBV11-2 with TRBJ1-2; D is unresolved. V lost 0 bases and J lost 0, with 11 bases in between. Germline CDR1 is SGHAT and CDR2 is FQNNGV. The CDR3 runs 16 residues. The CDR3 loop reads CASSLEVFRANYGYTF. The CDR3 bases are TGTGCCAGCAGCTTAGAGGTTTTCCGAGCTAACTATGGCTACACCTTC.

CDR3 sequence (DNA): TGTGCCAGTAGTATAGGTCGGTATAGCAATCAGCCCCAGCATTTT. Protein product: CASSIGRYSNQPQHF. The chain links TRBV19 to TRBJ1-5; unclear D gene. Deletions cut 1 base from V and 0 bases from J, with 7 bases between. CDR3 length: 15 residues. Germline values: CDR1 LNHDA, CDR2 SQIVND (reference sequence).

The chain recombines TRBV2 with TRBJ2-3; TRBD2 agrees at 10 bases. Looked up from germline, CDR1 is SNHLY and CDR2 is FYNNEI. This CDR3 region has 15 residues. The V segment lost 0 bases and the J segment 7 bases; nucleotides outside the gene matches: 4. CDR3 DNA sequence: TGTGCCAGCAGTGAAGCAGCGGGGGGGCAGAATACGCAGTATTTT. Translating it yields CASSEAAGGQNTQYF.